The next 8 T cell receptor beta chains were all read from a single sample in a study of cytomegalovirus exposure and HLA in healthy donors. The PCR was carried out with 60 Vbeta primers and 13 Jbeta primers. The protocol was immunoSEQ multiplex PCR, while the TCRdb copy is restricted to in-frame clones and leaves out a portion. Among 200,000 or so clones, roughly 68% were seen once, and the ten largest hold around 3%. The sequencing sample was made of PBMCs. These receptor sequences come from a man aged 35 to 55 in good health and CMV-seropositive.

This clone was seen a few times. The rearrangement joins TRBV2 to TRBJ1-4; D unclear. CDR3 length: 12 residues. Trimming pared 7 bases from V and 8 bases from J, leaving 11 bases between. The germline V gene has CDR1 SNHLY and CDR2 FYNNEI. The CDR3 coding sequence is TGTGCCAGCACCTCCCGAGGAGAAAAACTGTTTTTT. Translation: CASTSRGEKLFF. Supplemented by reference TRBV2 and TRBJ1-4, the full variable domain reads EPEVTQTPSHQVTQMGQEVILRCVPISNHLYFYWYRQILGQKVEFLVSFYNNEISEKSEIFDDQFSVERPDGSNFTLKIRSTKLEDSAMYFCASTSRGEKLFFGSGTQLSVL.

DNA for the CDR3: TGTGCCAGTGGTGCTAGCGGGGGGGCAGTCGATACGCAGTATTTT. As protein: CASGASGGAVDTQYF. The chain joins TRBV2 to TRBJ2-3, with 12 bases lining up with TRBD2. Germline CDR1 is SNHLY and CDR2 is FYNNEI. The CDR3 contains 15 residues. Trimming took 9 bases from V and 6 from J; bases not matched to a gene: 10.

J is TRBJ2-7 and V is TRBV19; tentative D call: TRBD1 (6 bases). The germline V gene has CDR1 LNHDA and CDR2 SQIVND (reference sequence). CDR3 length: 15 amino acids. V lost 6 bases and J 0 bases, leaving 15 bases between the germline ends. Here the CDR3 DNA reads TGTGCCAGTAGGTGGGACACGTCCTCCTCCTACGAGCAGTACTTC. This codes for CASRWDTSSSYEQYF.

This sequence joins TRBV5-6 and TRBJ2-5, with 15 bases that match TRBD2. Germline V CDR1 and CDR2: SGHDT, YYEEEE. Germline trimming cut 4 bases from V and 0 bases from J; bases unmatched to any gene: 7. The CDR3 length is 18 residues. CDR3 protein: CASSLGLAGGSYQETQYF. The CDR3 DNA follows: TGTGCCAGCAGCCTGGGACTAGCGGGGGGATCGTACCAAGAGACCCAGTACTTC.

The chain has TRBV5-4 and TRBJ2-6, with 7 bases identical to TRBD1. This CDR3 comprises 17 residues. From germline, CDR1 is SGHNT and CDR2 YYREEE (reference sequence). V was clipped by 4 bases and J by 4 bases; unmatched bases: 11. Here the CDR3 reads CASSHTPGGWGANVLTF. CDR3 sequence (DNA): TGTGCCAGCAGCCATACTCCAGGGGGATGGGGGGCCAACGTCCTGACTTTC.

V usage is TRBV28 and J usage is TRBJ1-2; 7 bases map to TRBD1. This CDR3 is built from 12 residues. V shed 6 bases and J 7 bases; nucleotides not matched to a gene: 5. Per the germline V gene, CDR1 is MDHEN and CDR2 is SYDVKM. The CDR3 DNA is TGTGCCAGCAGAAGACAGGGAATTGGCTACACCTTC. It translates to CASRRQGIGYTF.

Turning to this clone: Sequence at one end of the junction differs from germline and may be a read error. This chain connects TRBV6-1 to TRBJ2-5; TRBD2 matches 10 bases. The CDR3 covers 15 residues. The germline V gene has CDR1 MNHNS and CDR2 SASEGT. DNA of the CDR3: TGTGCCAGCAGTGCACTAGCGGGGCGCCAAGAGGCCCAGTACTTC. It is translated as CASSALAGRQEAQYF.

A few counts support this clone. The gene calls are TRBV7-2 and TRBJ2-3, with 13 bases fitting TRBD2. Germline assignment: CDR1 SGHTA and CDR2 FQGNSA. J gave up 6 bases and V 5 bases, and 5 bases lay outside the gene matches. CDR3 size: 15 residues. CDR3 bases: TGTGCCAGCAGCCCAACTAGCGGGGGGGTCGATACGCAGTATTTT. Its translation is CASSPTSGGVDTQYF. Based on the CDR3 plus reference TRBV7-2 and TRBJ2-3, the full variable domain is GAGVSQSPSNKVTEKGKDVELRCDPISGHTALYWYRQSLGQGLEFLIYFQGNSAPDKSGLPSDRFSAERTGGSVSTLTIQRTQQEDSAVYLCASSPTSGGVDTQYFGPGTRLTVL.